Below, 18 T cell receptor beta chains from the same sample are listed, as sequenced in a study of cytomegalovirus exposure and HLA in healthy donors. The PCR had 60 Vbeta and 13 Jbeta primers. Libraries were prepared by immunoSEQ multiplex PCR; TCRdb keeps only in-frame clonotypes and omits some of them. The sample carries tens of thousands of clones, approximately 81% recorded once. Sequenced input: PBMCs. The receptors were gathered from a woman in her twenties or thirties in good health and CMV-seropositive.

The rearrangement uses TRBV5-1 and TRBJ2-1; D may be TRBD1 (8 bases). The germline CDR1 and CDR2 sequences are SGHRS and YFSETQ. The V end was cut by 3 bases, the J end by 3 bases, with 16 bases between. The CDR3 sequence is 16 residues long. The CDR3: CASSWTGTTNYNEQFF. In DNA form, the CDR3 reads TGCGCCAGCAGCTGGACAGGGACTACGAACTACAATGAGCAGTTCTTC. Complete variable domain (other parts from reference TRBV5-1 and TRBJ2-1): KAGVTQTPRYLIKTRGQQVTLSCSPISGHRSVSWYQQTPGQGLQFLFEYFSETQRNKGNFPGRFSGRQFSNSRSEMNVSTLELGDSALYLCASSWTGTTNYNEQFFGPGTRLTVL.

In this sample, this clone turned up a few times. This chain uses TRBV28 with TRBJ1-1, with 9 positions matching TRBD1. This CDR3 comprises 18 residues. Germline loops: CDR1 MDHEN, CDR2 SYDVKM. V shed 2 bases and J 0 bases; nucleotides not matched to a gene: 10. The CDR3 DNA sequence: TGTGCCAGCAGTTTACCGCCCGGGACAGGGCTCATGAACACTGAAGCTTTCTTT. This codes for CASSLPPGTGLMNTEAFF.

J is TRBJ2-3 and V is TRBV27, with TRBD2 matching 7 bases. CDR3 size: 13 residues. V shed 10 bases and J 2 bases; nucleotides not matched to a gene: 6. Germline V lookup: CDR1 MNHEY, CDR2 SMNVEV (reference sequence). The CDR3 loop reads CATTGTTTDTQYF. CDR3 sequence (DNA): TGTGCCACAACCGGGACTACCACAGATACGCAGTATTTT.

The genes are TRBV7-8 and TRBJ2-7; no definite D call. The CDR3 runs to 15 residues. Trimming pared 1 base from V and 3 bases from J, leaving 13 bases between. The germline V gene has CDR1 SGHVS and CDR2 FQNEAQ. The CDR3 loop is CASSLGVQANYEQYF. DNA for the CDR3: TGTGCCAGCAGCTTAGGGGTCCAGGCGAACTACGAGCAGTACTTC.

V gene TRBV6-5 combines with J gene TRBJ2-1; perhaps TRBD2 as D (5 bases). The CDR3 loop spans 13 amino acids. Per germline, CDR1 MNHEY and CDR2 SVGAGI. The V end lost 2 bases, the J end lost 9 bases, and 11 bases lay between the germline ends. CDR3 DNA sequence: TGTGCCAGCAGTTACGGGATCCGGGGTGAGCAGTTCTTC. Its translation is CASSYGIRGEQFF.

J is TRBJ2-2 and V is TRBV18; 12 bases fit TRBD2. The V segment lost 0 bases and the J segment 6 bases; nucleotides outside the gene matches: 2. The CDR3 runs 16 residues. Germline V gene lookup returns CDR1 KGHSH and CDR2 LQKENI. CDR3 bases: TGTGCCAGCTCACCACCGCTAGCGGGAGGGCCCGGGGAGCTGTTTTTT. Its translation is CASSPPLAGGPGELFF.

The sample holds many counts of this clone. The chain couples TRBV6-4 to TRBJ1-1; 7 bases line up with TRBD1. The germline V gene encodes CDR1 MRHNA and CDR2 SNTAGT. The CDR3 is 17 residues long. The junction had 19 bases not matched to a gene; V was cut back by 8 bases and J by 4 bases. The CDR3 is CASPKRDSGSGCTEAFF. DNA for the CDR3: TGTGCCAGCCCTAAACGGGACAGCGGCTCTGGATGCACTGAAGCTTTCTTT.

V gene TRBV28 combines with J gene TRBJ2-4, with 13 bases identical to TRBD2. Germline CDR1 reads MDHEN; CDR2 reads SYDVKM. The length of the CDR3 is 16 residues. J gave up 0 bases and V 6 bases, and 2 bases lay outside the gene matches. The CDR3 is CASSRLAGGAKNIQYF. The DNA for the CDR3 is TGTGCCAGCAGCCGACTAGCGGGAGGAGCCAAAAACATTCAGTACTTC.

This clone has more than one count but fewer than ten. The chain employs TRBV9 and TRBJ2-3; a possible D gene is TRBD2 (5 bases). Trimming took off 3 bases at V and 10 bases at J, with 15 bases between the two ends. The CDR3 has 13 residues. The V gene's germline CDR1 is SGDLS and CDR2 YYNGEE. DNA of the CDR3: TGTGCCAGCAGCGGAAGCCCCCGGGGTGCGCAGTATTTT. This sequence encodes CASSGSPRGAQYF. The whole variable domain, filled in from reference TRBV9 and TRBJ2-3, reads DSGVTQTPKHLITATGQRVTLRCSPRSGDLSVYWYQQSLDQGLQFLIQYYNGEERAKGNILERFSAQQFPDLHSELNLSSLELGDSALYFCASSGSPRGAQYFGPGTRLTVL.

V and J are TRBV5-6 and TRBJ2-1, with 9 bases aligning to TRBD1. The ends lost 2 bases at V and 8 bases at J; junction bases unmatched: 8. The CDR3 runs to 15 residues. Germline V gene lookup returns CDR1 SGHDT and CDR2 YYEEEE. The CDR3, as DNA: TGTGCCAGCAGCTTCACCGGACAGGGGACTTATGAGCAGTTCTTC. It translates to CASSFTGQGTYEQFF.

This sequence joins TRBV28 and TRBJ2-4, with D possibly matching TRBD1 (6 bases). Germline CDR1 MDHEN, CDR2 SYDVKM. Trimming cost V 5 bases and J 5 bases, with 13 bases left between them. The CDR3 is 14 amino acids. The chain's CDR3 is CASSPFRQENIQYF. CDR3 sequence (DNA): TGTGCCAGCAGTCCTTTCCGACAGGAAAACATTCAGTACTTC.

CDR3 residues: CASSLGGIYGYTF. The CDR3 nucleotides read TGCGCCAGCAGCTTGGGGGGCATCTATGGCTACACCTTC. The V call is TRBV5-1, the J call TRBJ1-2, with D perhaps matching TRBD1 (5 bases). V was pared by 0 bases and J by 4 bases, with 7 bases between. The CDR3 is made up of 13 amino acids. Germline V gives CDR1 SGHRS, CDR2 YFSETQ.

The chain is built from TRBV5-1 and TRBJ1-1; no clear D gene. V gave up 0 bases and J gave up 0 bases, with 6 bases separating them. The CDR3 length is 14 residues. The germline CDR1 and CDR2 sequences are SGHRS and YFSETQ. CDR3: CASSLGQMNTEAFF. The CDR3 region has the DNA TGCGCCAGCAGCTTGGGGCAGATGAACACTGAAGCTTTCTTT.

This chain joins TRBV2 and TRBJ2-3; D gene unclear. CDR3 length: 14 residues. With 6 bases removed from V and 0 bases from J, the gap between germline ends came to 10 bases. CDR1 and CDR2 (germline): SNHLY, FYNNEI. The CDR3 bases are TGTGCCAGCAGGGTTGCGGATAGCACAGATACGCAGTATTTT. It is translated as CASRVADSTDTQYF.

The V and J genes are TRBV28 and TRBJ2-3; 8 bases map to TRBD1. This CDR3 region has 15 residues. From germline, CDR1 is MDHEN and CDR2 SYDVKM. The J segment lost 4 bases and the V segment lost 2 bases, leaving 5 bases of the junction unmatched. CDR3 sequence: CASSLPGQAADTQYF. The CDR3 DNA follows: TGTGCCAGCAGTTTACCGGGACAGGCGGCAGATACGCAGTATTTT.

This clone occurred many times. This rearrangement joins TRBV7-2 to TRBJ2-7, with a weak D call TRBD1 (6 bases). The CDR3 has 15 residues. V shed 2 bases and J shed 5 bases, with 16 bases lying between them. Germline loops: CDR1 SGHTA, CDR2 FQGNSA. The CDR3 DNA reads as TGTGCCAGCAGCTTATCGGTTAACAGGGTGGACGAGCAGTACTTC. Translating it yields CASSLSVNRVDEQYF. Looking up the rest from reference TRBV7-2 and TRBJ2-7 gives the full variable domain: GAGVSQSPSNKVTEKGKDVELRCDPISGHTALYWYRQSLGQGLEFLIYFQGNSAPDKSGLPSDRFSAERTGGSVSTLTIQRTQQEDSAVYLCASSLSVNRVDEQYFGPGTRLTVT.

This clone turned up a few times. The chain combines TRBV4-2 with TRBJ2-2, with 7 nucleotides matching TRBD1. Trimming at V came to 4 bases and at J to 0 bases, leaving 2 bases not matched to a gene. This CDR3 has 15 residues. Germline CDR1 LGHNA, CDR2 YNFKEQ. CDR3 nucleotides: TGTGCCAGCAGCCCCGGGACAGCGAACACCGGGGAGCTGTTTTTT. Protein sequence: CASSPGTANTGELFF.

This clone turned up a few times. The same CDR3 can be traced to other DNA sequences in this sample. The chain uses TRBV5-1 and TRBJ2-7; 10 nucleotides align to TRBD1. J gave up 3 bases and V 7 bases, and 4 bases lay outside the gene matches. The CDR3 covers 13 residues. The germline V gene has CDR1 SGHRS and CDR2 YFSETQ. Here the CDR3 reads CASSRDRGYEQYF. CDR3 sequence (DNA): TGCGCCAGCTCTAGGGACAGGGGCTACGAGCAGTACTTC.